One sample yielded the 21 T cell receptor beta chains listed below, sequenced in a study of T-cell memory formation after mild COVID-19. TCRdb fed the 5' RACE reads into MiXCR, producing one record per CDR3 protein. The data show 40,000 or so distinct CDR3 sequences, around 6.1% seen once. The sequenced sample was PBMCs or a T cell subset sorted from them (not recorded which). All receptors come from an adult who had mild COVID-19 (a few samples of this study predate the infection). Cell type and time point are not known.

This clonotype has ten or more counts. The chain joins TRBV5-1 to TRBJ2-4; 14 bases line up with TRBD2. The trim removed 4 bases at V and 3 bases at J, leaving 15 bases unmatched. Germline assignment: CDR1 SGHRS and CDR2 YFSETQ. The CDR3 has 20 residues. The CDR3 DNA reads TGCGCCAGCAGCCGATTAGCGACTAGCGGGGGGGCCGACGGCAAAAACATTCAGTACTTC. Its protein is CASSRLATSGGADGKNIQYF.

In its sample, this clonotype was seen a few times. As DNA, the CDR3 is TGCGCCAGCAGCTTACTAGCGGGGGGGGCCCAAGAGACCCAGTACTTC. Protein: CASSLLAGGAQETQYF. This chain uses TRBV5-1 with TRBJ2-5, with TRBD2 identical over 13 bases. Germline CDR1 reads SGHRS; CDR2 reads YFSETQ. The trim removed 2 bases at V and 1 base at J, leaving 2 bases unmatched. This CDR3 spans 16 amino acids.

The sample holds many counts of this clonotype. This sequence joins TRBV5-1 and TRBJ2-3, with TRBD2 matching over 10 bases. The CDR3 has 15 amino acids. Per germline, CDR1 SGHRS and CDR2 YFSETQ. V trimming: 2 bases; J trimming: 7 bases; junction bases outside the gene matches: 7. This CDR3 is CASSFASGGDNTQYF. The CDR3 DNA sequence: TGCGCCAGCAGCTTCGCTAGCGGGGGTGACAATACGCAGTATTTT.

V gene TRBV12-3 or TRBV12-4 combines with J gene TRBJ1-3; a weak D match, TRBD1 (5 bases). The V gene lost 5 bases and the J gene lost 5 bases, with 13 bases spanning the gap. The CDR3 totals 14 residues. This CDR3 reads CASSLRQRRNTIYF. CDR3 DNA: TGTGCCAGCAGTCTCCGACAGAGGCGAAACACCATATATTTT.

The rearrangement links TRBV4-1 to TRBJ1-1, with a possible D match to TRBD1 (5 bases). Germline V gene sequence: CDR1 MGHRA, CDR2 YSYEKL. The CDR3 runs to 21 residues. V was cut by 3 bases and J by 3 bases, with 32 bases left in between. CDR3 nucleotide sequence: TGCGCCAGCAGCCACAAAGACCTACCCTCAGAATGGCGGGGGGAATACACTGAAGCTTTCTTT. As protein: CASSHKDLPSEWRGEYTEAFF.

In its sample, this clonotype was seen many times. A junction end diverges from the germline sequence, so it may reflect a read error. The chain uses TRBV12-3 or TRBV12-4 and TRBJ2-1; the match to TRBD2 covers 13 bases. The CDR3 totals 16 residues. In DNA, the CDR3 is TGTGCCAGCAGTCACCAACTAGCGGGGGGGCCCAATGAGCAGCTCTTC. This gives the protein CASSHQLAGGPNEQLF.

This clonotype came up many times. This rearrangement joins TRBV7-9 to TRBJ1-2; TRBD1 agrees at 8 bases. Germline trimming cut 2 bases from V and 6 bases from J; bases unmatched to any gene: 5. The CDR3 length is 14 residues. Germline CDR1 reads SEHNR; CDR2 reads FQNEAQ (reference sequence). This CDR3 is CASSLRQGRDGYTF. The CDR3 nucleotides read TGTGCCAGCAGCTTAAGACAGGGGAGAGATGGCTACACCTTC.

This clonotype was recorded many times. The V gene is TRBV5-1, the J gene TRBJ2-3; no reliable D call. Trimming shortened V by 2 bases and J by 6 bases, and 13 bases separated the two germline ends. Germline CDR1 is SGHRS and CDR2 is YFSETQ. The CDR3 spans 14 residues. DNA of the CDR3: TGCGCCAGCAGCTTAGTTCTATCTGCCGATACGCAGTATTTT. As protein: CASSLVLSADTQYF.

This clonotype was picked up many times. The chain couples TRBV3-1 to TRBJ2-1; 7 bases line up with TRBD1. Germline-derived CDR1 and CDR2 are LGHDT and YNNKEL (reference sequence). The CDR3 length is 17 residues. J gave up 0 bases and V 4 bases, and 9 bases lay outside the gene matches. CDR3 nucleotides: TGTGCCAGCAGCCCCCTCAGGGGGTCTCTCTCCTACAATGAGCAGTTCTTC. Translated, it gives CASSPLRGSLSYNEQFF.

This clonotype was found many times. This sequence joins TRBV4-2 and TRBJ1-4; D perhaps matches TRBD1 (6 bases). The CDR3 consists of 16 residues. Germline assignment: CDR1 LGHNA and CDR2 YNFKEQ. The germline V and J ends were trimmed by 1 base and 4 bases, with 13 bases remaining between them. This chain's CDR3 is CASSQGSRTDNEKLFF. Written as DNA, the CDR3 is TGTGCCAGCAGCCAAGGCTCCAGGACAGATAATGAAAAACTGTTTTTT.

This clonotype has more than one count but fewer than ten. V is TRBV6-5 and J is TRBJ1-1; 9 positions match TRBD1. V lost 6 bases and J lost 6; bases outside the gene matches: 5. The V gene's germline CDR1 is MNHEY and CDR2 SVGAGI. The CDR3 has 13 amino acids. This CDR3 is CASRYDRGSEAFF. The CDR3, as DNA: TGTGCCAGCAGATACGACAGGGGGTCTGAAGCTTTCTTT.

In this sample, this clonotype turned up a few times. J is TRBJ1-2 and V is TRBV19; TRBD1 agrees at 9 bases. Germline values: CDR1 LNHDA, CDR2 SQIVND (reference sequence). The CDR3 has 14 residues. V lost 6 bases to trimming and J lost 4 bases; unmatched junction nucleotides: 6. The CDR3 protein is CASRGDRALYGYTF. Here the CDR3 DNA reads TGTGCCAGTAGAGGGGACAGGGCCCTCTATGGCTACACCTTC.

In its sample, this clonotype was seen a few times. This sequence joins TRBV6-6 and TRBJ1-1; D might be TRBD1 (5 bases). The germline CDR1 and CDR2 sequences are MNHNY and SVGAGI (reference sequence). The germline V and J ends were trimmed by 7 bases and 1 base, with 10 bases remaining between them. The CDR3 covers 13 residues. CDR3 in amino acids: CASKIRGNTEAFF. The CDR3 DNA reads TGTGCCAGCAAAATAAGGGGGAACACTGAAGCTTTCTTT.

This clonotype was observed at least ten times. This chain links TRBV18 with TRBJ1-6; D ambiguous. Deletions cut 5 bases from V and 9 bases from J, with 14 bases between. Germline V gives CDR1 KGHSH, CDR2 LQKENI. This CDR3 has 14 residues. The CDR3 DNA reads TGTGCCAGCTCAGTCTCCGGGGATCGTTCACCCCTCCACTTT. This codes for CASSVSGDRSPLHF.

This clonotype has a handful of counts. The J gene is TRBJ1-2, the V gene TRBV19; a weak D match, TRBD1 (5 bases). V lost 7 bases to trimming and J lost 7 bases, with 16 bases between them. CDR1 is LNHDA and CDR2 is SQIVND in the germline V gene (reference sequence). The CDR3 runs 13 residues. The CDR3 DNA reads TGTGCCAGTAAGGTCCCCGGGGCCGGTGGCTACACCTTC. Protein sequence: CASKVPGAGGYTF.

This clonotype occurred many times. V is TRBV7-2 and J is TRBJ2-7; D gene ambiguous. Trimming removed 0 bases from V and 3 bases from J, with 15 bases in between. The germline CDR1 and CDR2 sequences are SGHTA and FQGNSA. The CDR3 loop spans 16 amino acids. The CDR3 nucleotides are TGTGCCAGCAGCTTAGCGACCCCGCGGCCGGGCTACGAGCAGTACTTC. Its protein product is CASSLATPRPGYEQYF.

The chain recombines TRBV3-1 with TRBJ1-5, with a possible D match to TRBD1 (5 bases). V was cut by 3 bases and J by 7 bases, with 10 bases left in between. Per germline, CDR1 LGHDT and CDR2 YNNKEL (reference sequence). CDR3 length equals 13 residues. This CDR3 reads CASSQQGRQPQHF. The CDR3 nucleotides read TGTGCCAGCAGCCAGCAGGGCCGGCAGCCCCAGCATTTT.

This clonotype was seen a single time. This may arise from a read error, as a much more abundant clone is one base away. The chain is built from TRBV29-1 and TRBJ2-3, with TRBD2 identical over 7 bases. This CDR3 is 15 amino acids long. J gave up 0 bases and V 0 bases, and 3 bases lay outside the gene matches. CDR1 and CDR2 from the germline V gene are SQVTM and ANQGSEA. CDR3 DNA sequence: TGCAGCGTTGAAGAGGGGACTACCAGCACAGATACGCAGTATTTT. This encodes CSVEEGTTSTDTQYF.

The chain employs TRBV5-4 and TRBJ2-1; 7 positions agree with TRBD2. J was trimmed by 4 bases and V by 0 bases; bases with no gene match: 7. The CDR3 length is 16 residues. In germline, CDR1 is SGHNT, CDR2 YYREEE (reference sequence). CDR3 coding DNA: TGTGCCAGCAGCTTGGACGGCGGGAGCCCTTACAATGAGCAGTTCTTC. It encodes CASSLDGGSPYNEQFF.

The rearrangement uses TRBV20-1 and TRBJ1-5, with D possibly TRBD1 on 5 matching bases. The V gene's germline CDR1 is DFQATT and CDR2 SNEGSKA (reference sequence). This CDR3 region has 15 residues. V gave up 0 bases and J gave up 1 base, with 10 bases separating them. Written as DNA, the CDR3 is TGCAGTGCTAGAGAGGGGGAAGGGAGCAATCAGCCCCAGCATTTT. This encodes CSAREGEGSNQPQHF.

This clonotype has a count of ten or more. This chain joins TRBV11-2 and TRBJ2-1, with 13 bases matching TRBD2. V shed 5 bases, J shed 9 bases, and the junction held 7 bases outside the gene matches. The germline gives CDR1 SGHAT, CDR2 FQNNGV. The CDR3 runs 15 residues. The CDR3 loop reads CASSLRLAGGSEQFF. The CDR3 DNA sequence: TGTGCCAGCAGCCTACGACTAGCGGGAGGTAGTGAGCAGTTCTTC.